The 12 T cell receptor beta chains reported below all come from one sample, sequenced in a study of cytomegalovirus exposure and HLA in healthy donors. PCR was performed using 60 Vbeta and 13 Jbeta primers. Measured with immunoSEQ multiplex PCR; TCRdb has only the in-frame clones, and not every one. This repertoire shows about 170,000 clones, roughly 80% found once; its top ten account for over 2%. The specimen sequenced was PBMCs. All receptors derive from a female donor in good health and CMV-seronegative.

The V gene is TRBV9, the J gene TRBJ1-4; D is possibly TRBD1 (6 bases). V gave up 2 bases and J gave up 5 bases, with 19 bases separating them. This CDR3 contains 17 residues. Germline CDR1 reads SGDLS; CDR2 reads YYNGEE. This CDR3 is CASSVRDTFSLNEKLFF. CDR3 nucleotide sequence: TGTGCCAGCAGCGTCCGGGACACTTTCTCGTTAAATGAAAAACTGTTTTTT.

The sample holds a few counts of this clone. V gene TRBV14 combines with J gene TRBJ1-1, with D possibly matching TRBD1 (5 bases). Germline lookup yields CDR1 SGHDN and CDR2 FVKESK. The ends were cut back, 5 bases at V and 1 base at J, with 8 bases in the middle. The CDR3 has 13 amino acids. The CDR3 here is CASSWGGNTEAFF. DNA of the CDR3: TGTGCCAGCAGCTGGGGGGGGAACACTGAAGCTTTCTTT.

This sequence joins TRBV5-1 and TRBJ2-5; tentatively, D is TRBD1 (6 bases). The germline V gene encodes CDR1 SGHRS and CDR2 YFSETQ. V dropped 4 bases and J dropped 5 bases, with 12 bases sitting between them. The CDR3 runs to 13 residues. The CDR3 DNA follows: TGCGCCAGCAGCCGACTGGGGGCTGAGACCCAGTACTTC. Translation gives CASSRLGAETQYF.

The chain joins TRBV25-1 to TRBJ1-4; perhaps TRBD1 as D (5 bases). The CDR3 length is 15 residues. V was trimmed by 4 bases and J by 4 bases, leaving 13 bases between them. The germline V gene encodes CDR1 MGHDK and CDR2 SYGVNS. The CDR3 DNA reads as TGTGCCAGCAGTGTTACGACAGCCATTAATGAAAAACTGTTTTTT. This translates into CASSVTTAINEKLFF.

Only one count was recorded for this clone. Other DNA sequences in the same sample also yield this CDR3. This chain's CDR3 is CASSLQEVGEKLFF. Here the CDR3 DNA reads TGCGCCAGCAGCCTCCAGGAGGTCGGGGAAAAACTGTTTTTT. V usage is TRBV5-1 and J usage is TRBJ1-4; D is uncertain. The CDR3 has 14 amino acids. Per germline, CDR1 SGHRS and CDR2 YFSETQ. The V gene lost 4 bases and the J gene lost 8 bases, with 15 bases spanning the gap.

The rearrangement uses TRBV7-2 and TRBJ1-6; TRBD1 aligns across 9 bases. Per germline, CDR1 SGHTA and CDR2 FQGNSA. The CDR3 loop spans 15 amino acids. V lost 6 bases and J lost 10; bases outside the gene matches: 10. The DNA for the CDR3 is TGTGCCAGCAGTTCAACAGGGGGCTCGTTGTCACCCCTCCACTTT. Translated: CASSSTGGSLSPLHF. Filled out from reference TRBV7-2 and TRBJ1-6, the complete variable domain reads GAGVSQSPSNKVTEKGKDVELRCDPISGHTALYWYRQSLGQGLEFLIYFQGNSAPDKSGLPSDRFSAERTGGSVSTLTIQRTQQEDSAVYLCASSSTGGSLSPLHFGNGTRLTVT.

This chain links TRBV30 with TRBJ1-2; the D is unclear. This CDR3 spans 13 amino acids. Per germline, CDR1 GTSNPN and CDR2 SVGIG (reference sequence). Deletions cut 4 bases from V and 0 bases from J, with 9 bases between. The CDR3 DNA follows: TGTGCCTGGACCCACGGAGCTAACTATGGCTACACCTTC. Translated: CAWTHGANYGYTF.

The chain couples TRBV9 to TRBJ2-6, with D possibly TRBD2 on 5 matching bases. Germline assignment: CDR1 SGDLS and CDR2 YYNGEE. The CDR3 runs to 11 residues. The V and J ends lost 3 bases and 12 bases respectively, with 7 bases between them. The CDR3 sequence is CASSAGVVLTF. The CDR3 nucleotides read TGTGCCAGCAGCGCCGGGGTCGTCCTGACTTTC.

CDR3 DNA sequence: TGTGCCAGCAGTGTCGACAGGGGGGACGAGCAGTACTTC. Translation gives CASSVDRGDEQYF. The chain employs TRBV6-1 and TRBJ2-7, with 9 bases identical to TRBD1. The V and J ends lost 4 bases and 5 bases, in that order; junction bases with no gene match: 3. The CDR3 sequence is 13 residues long. Germline CDR1 is MNHNS and CDR2 is SASEGT.

The CDR3 DNA reads as TGTGCCAGCAGCCAAGCTACCCCTTGGTCGGGGACTGAAGCTTTCTTT. This encodes CASSQATPWSGTEAFF. The chain recombines TRBV14 with TRBJ1-1, with unresolved D. CDR3 length equals 16 residues. The germline V and J ends were trimmed by 1 base and 5 bases, with 17 bases remaining between them. The V gene's germline CDR1 is SGHDN and CDR2 FVKESK.

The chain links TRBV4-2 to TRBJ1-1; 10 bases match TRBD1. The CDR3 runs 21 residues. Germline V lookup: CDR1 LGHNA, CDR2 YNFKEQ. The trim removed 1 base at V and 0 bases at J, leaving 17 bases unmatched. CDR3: CASSQVEGQGTPGTVNTEAFF. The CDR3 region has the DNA TGTGCCAGCAGCCAAGTAGAGGGACAGGGGACCCCCGGGACCGTGAACACTGAAGCTTTCTTT.

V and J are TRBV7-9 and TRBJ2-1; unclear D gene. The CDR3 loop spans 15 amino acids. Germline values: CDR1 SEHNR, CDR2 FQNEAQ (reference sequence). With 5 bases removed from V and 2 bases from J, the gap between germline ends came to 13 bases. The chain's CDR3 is CASSRTAEPYNEQFF. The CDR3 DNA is TGTGCCAGCAGCCGTACTGCGGAGCCCTACAATGAGCAGTTCTTC.